This T cell receptor (beta chain) was obtained from a study of OX40 agonist ivuxolimab in advanced cancers. About the research overall: Ivuxolimab doses were 0.01, 0.1, 0.3, 1.5, 3 or 10 mg/kg every 2 weeks. Partial responses, seen in three patients, involved one hepatocellular carcinoma and two cutaneous melanomas.

Study-wide results and limits: Low clonal expansion, among the lowest seen, marked partial responders at 0.1-3.0 mg/kg. Researchers report that CD8+ T cells had, on average, more expanded clones than CD4+.

CDR3 length equals 18 residues. Trimming removed 4 bases from V and 1 base from J; junction bases left unmatched: 8. Germline V gene lookup returns CDR1 SGHRS and CDR2 YFSETQ. Sequenced by immunoSEQ multiplex PCR; TCRdb stores in-frame clones only, minus some. The table shows some 9,000 clones, with 88% occurring only once. Note on this clone: The antigen remains unidentified.

Material: CD4+ or CD8+ T cells sorted from blood, obtained in a trial of the OX40 agonist ivuxolimab. The J gene is TRBJ2-6, the V gene TRBV5-1, with 10 bases that match TRBD1. The receptor was derived from an adult with an advanced solid tumor such as melanoma, head and neck, liver or kidney cancer. CDR3 amino acids: CASSVLTGGISGANVLTF. The DNA of the CDR3 is TGCGCCAGCAGCGTCTTGACAGGGGGCATTTCTGGGGCCAACGTCCTGACTTTC.